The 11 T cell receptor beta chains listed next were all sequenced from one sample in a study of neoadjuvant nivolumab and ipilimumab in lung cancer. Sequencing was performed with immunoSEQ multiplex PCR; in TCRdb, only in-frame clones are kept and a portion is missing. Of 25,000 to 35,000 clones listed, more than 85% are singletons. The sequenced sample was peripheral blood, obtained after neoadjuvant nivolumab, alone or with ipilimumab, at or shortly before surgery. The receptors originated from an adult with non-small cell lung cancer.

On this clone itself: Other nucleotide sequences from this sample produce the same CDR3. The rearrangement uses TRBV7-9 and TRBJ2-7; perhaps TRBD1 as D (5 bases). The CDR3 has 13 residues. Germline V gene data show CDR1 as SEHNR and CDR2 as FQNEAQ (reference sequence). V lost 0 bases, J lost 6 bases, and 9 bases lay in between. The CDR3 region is CASSLAGAGEQYF. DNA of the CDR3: TGTGCCAGCAGCTTAGCTGGGGCCGGCGAGCAGTACTTC. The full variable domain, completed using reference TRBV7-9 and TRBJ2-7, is DTGVSQNPRHKITKRGQNVTFRCDPISEHNRLYWYRQTLGQGPEFLTYFQNEAQLEKSRLLSDRFSAERPKGSFSTLEIQRTEQGDSAMYLCASSLAGAGEQYFGPGTRLTVT.

CDR3 nucleotide sequence: TGTGCCAGCAGTGACGGGGACAGGGGGGTCTACAATGAGCAGTTCTTC. It specifies CASSDGDRGVYNEQFF. This chain uses TRBV25-1 with TRBJ2-1; 11 positions agree with TRBD1. Germline CDR1 is MGHDK and CDR2 is SYGVNS. Trimming took 3 bases from V and 3 from J; bases not matched to a gene: 4. The CDR3 is made up of 16 amino acids. Full variable domain (outside the CDR3, taken from reference TRBV25-1 and TRBJ2-1): EADIYQTPRYLVIGTGKKITLECSQTMGHDKMYWYQQDPGMELHLIHYSYGVNSTEKGDLSSESTVSRIRTEHFPLTLESARPSHTSQYLCASSDGDRGVYNEQFFGPGTRLTVL.

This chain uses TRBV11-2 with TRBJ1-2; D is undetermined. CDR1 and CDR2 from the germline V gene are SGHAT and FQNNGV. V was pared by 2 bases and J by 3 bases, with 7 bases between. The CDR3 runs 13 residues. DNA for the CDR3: TGTGCCAGCAGCTTAAAGGGAGACTATGGCTACACCTTC. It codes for CASSLKGDYGYTF.

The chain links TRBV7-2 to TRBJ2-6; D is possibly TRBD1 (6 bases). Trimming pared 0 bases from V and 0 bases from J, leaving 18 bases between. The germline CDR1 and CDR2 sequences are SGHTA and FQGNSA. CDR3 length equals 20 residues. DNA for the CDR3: TGTGCCAGCAGCTTAGCTAGGTGGTTGGGACACCGCTCTGGGGCCAACGTCCTGACTTTC. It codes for CASSLARWLGHRSGANVLTF.

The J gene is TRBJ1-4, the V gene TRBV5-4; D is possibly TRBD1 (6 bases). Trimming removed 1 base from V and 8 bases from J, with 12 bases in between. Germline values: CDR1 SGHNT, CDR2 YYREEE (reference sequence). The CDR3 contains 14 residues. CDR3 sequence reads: CASSLQGKGEKLFF. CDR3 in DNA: TGTGCCAGCAGCTTGCAGGGGAAGGGGGAAAAACTGTTTTTT.

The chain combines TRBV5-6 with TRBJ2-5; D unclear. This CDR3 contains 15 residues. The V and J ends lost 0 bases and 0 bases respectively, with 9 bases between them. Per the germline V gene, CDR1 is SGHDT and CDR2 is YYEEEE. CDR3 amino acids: CASSLGSPYQETQYF. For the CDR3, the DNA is TGTGCCAGCAGCTTGGGATCGCCGTACCAAGAGACCCAGTACTTC. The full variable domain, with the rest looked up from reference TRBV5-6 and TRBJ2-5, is DAGVTQSPTHLIKTRGQQVTLRCSPKSGHDTVSWYQQALGQGPQFIFQYYEEEERQRGNFPDRFSGHQFPNYSSELNVNALLLGDSALYLCASSLGSPYQETQYFGPGTRLLVL.

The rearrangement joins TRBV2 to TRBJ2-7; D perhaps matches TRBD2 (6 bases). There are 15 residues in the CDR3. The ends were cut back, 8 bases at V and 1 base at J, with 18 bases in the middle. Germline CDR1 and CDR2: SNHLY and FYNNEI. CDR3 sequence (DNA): TGTGCCAGCCTCAGGGACCTAGCGAGATCCTACGAGCAGTACTTC. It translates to CASLRDLARSYEQYF. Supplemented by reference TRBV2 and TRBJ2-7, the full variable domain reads EPEVTQTPSHQVTQMGQEVILRCVPISNHLYFYWYRQILGQKVEFLVSFYNNEISEKSEIFDDQFSVERPDGSNFTLKIRSTKLEDSAMYFCASLRDLARSYEQYFGPGTRLTVT.

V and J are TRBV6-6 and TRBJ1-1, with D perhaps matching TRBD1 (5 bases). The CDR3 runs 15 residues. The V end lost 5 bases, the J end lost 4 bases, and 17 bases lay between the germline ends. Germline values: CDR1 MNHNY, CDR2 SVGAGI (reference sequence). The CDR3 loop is CASSASGGPGTEAFF. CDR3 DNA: TGTGCCAGCAGTGCTTCGGGGGGTCCGGGCACTGAAGCTTTCTTT.

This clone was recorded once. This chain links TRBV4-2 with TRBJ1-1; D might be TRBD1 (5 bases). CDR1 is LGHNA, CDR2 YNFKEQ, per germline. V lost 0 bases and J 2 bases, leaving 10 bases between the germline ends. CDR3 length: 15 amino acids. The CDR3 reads CASSQEGRGNTEAFF. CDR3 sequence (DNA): TGTGCCAGCAGCCAAGAAGGGAGGGGTAACACTGAAGCTTTCTTT.

CDR3: CASSSRTGGGYTF. DNA of the CDR3: TGTGCCAGCAGTTCGAGGACAGGGGGGGGCTACACCTTC. The rearrangement uses TRBV7-9 and TRBJ1-2, with 10 bases identical to TRBD1. The ends lost 6 bases at V and 8 bases at J; junction bases unmatched: 6. The germline gives CDR1 SEHNR, CDR2 FQNEAQ (reference sequence). This CDR3 comprises 13 residues.

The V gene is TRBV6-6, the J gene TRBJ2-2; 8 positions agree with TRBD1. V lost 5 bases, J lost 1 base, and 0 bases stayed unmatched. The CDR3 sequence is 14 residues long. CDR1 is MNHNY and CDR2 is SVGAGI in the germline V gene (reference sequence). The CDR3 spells CASSGTGNTGELFF. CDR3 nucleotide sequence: TGTGCCAGCAGTGGGACAGGGAACACCGGGGAGCTGTTTTTT.